The source of this T cell receptor (beta chain) is a study of blood T cell repertoires in COVID-19. For the study at large: Sample material is recorded as cDNA or gDNA derived from T cells, B-cell-depleted T cells, or PBMCs.

During active infection, Seattle patients enrolled and were then monitored through disease. CDR1 and CDR2 (germline): GTSNPN, SVGIG (reference sequence). Losses at the gene ends were 2 bases for V and 4 bases for J; bases not matched to a gene: 3. The CDR3 extends over 13 amino acids. Profiled with immunoSEQ multiplex PCR; TCRdb holds only in-frame clones, not every one. The profile shows roughly 380,000 clones, over 75% of them singletons. The rearrangement joins TRBV30 to TRBJ2-7; 9 bases agree with TRBD2. The sequencing input was peripheral blood. The sequence was obtained from a woman aged 40 to 49 with COVID-19, enrolled during active disease. CDR3 bases: TGTGCCTGGAGTCGCGGGAGGGGATACGAGCAGTACTTC. It yields the protein CAWSRGRGYEQYF.